This T cell receptor beta chain was recorded in a study of control samples from healthy donors and cancer patients. CDR1 and CDR2 from the germline V gene are SGHTS and YDEGEE. The CDR3 consists of 18 residues. V was pared by 6 bases and J by 0 bases, with 13 bases of the junction left unmatched. Method: immunoSEQ multiplex PCR; TCRdb's copy keeps in-frame clones and lacks some. The sample shows 70,000 to 90,000 clones, over 90% of them seen only once. This receptor was taken from a woman younger than 35 in good health. The sample comprised blood. The rearrangement joins TRBV5-8 to TRBJ1-4; 8 bases line up with TRBD1. CDR3 DNA: TGTGCCAGCACCCTCCTGCCGGGACAGGTCGCAACTAATGAAAAACTGTTTTTT. Translation gives CASTLLPGQVATNEKLFF.